The 16 T cell receptor beta chains given below trace back to one sample, sequenced in a study of blood T cell repertoires in COVID-19. Libraries were prepared by immunoSEQ multiplex PCR; TCRdb keeps only in-frame clonotypes and omits some of them. The sample lists approximately 65,000 clones, about nine tenths occurring once. Sequencing input: peripheral blood. The receptors were sampled from a young woman with acute or convalescent COVID-19.

The V gene is TRBV30, the J gene TRBJ1-4; possibly TRBD1 for D (5 bases). Trimming removed 1 base from V and 6 bases from J, with 12 bases in between. There are 14 residues in the CDR3. Germline V gene sequence: CDR1 GTSNPN, CDR2 SVGIG (reference sequence). Here the CDR3 reads CAWSGQGLYEKLFF. CDR3 sequence (DNA): TGTGCCTGGAGTGGTCAGGGTCTGTATGAAAAACTGTTTTTT.

The J gene is TRBJ2-4, the V gene TRBV19, with D possibly being TRBD1 (5 bases). Germline lookup yields CDR1 LNHDA and CDR2 SQIVND (reference sequence). Trimming left V 5 bases short and J 3 bases short, with 8 bases between. The CDR3 length is 13 residues. In DNA form, the CDR3 reads TGTGCCAGTAGTGACAGATACAAAAACATTCAGTACTTC. Translating it yields CASSDRYKNIQYF. Supplemented by reference TRBV19 and TRBJ2-4, the full variable domain reads DGGITQSPKYLFRKEGQNVTLSCEQNLNHDAMYWYRQDPGQGLRLIYYSQIVNDFQKGDIAEGYSVSREKKESFPLTVTSAQKNPTAFYLCASSDRYKNIQYFGAGTRLSVL.

CDR3 DNA sequence: TGTGCCAGCAGCTCAGGACTAGCGGTCGATGAGCAGTTCTTC. Its translation is CASSSGLAVDEQFF. The chain joins TRBV11-3 to TRBJ2-1; 10 bases are shared with TRBD2. This CDR3 contains 14 residues. Germline lookup yields CDR1 SGHNT and CDR2 YENEEA. Trimming cost V 4 bases and J 8 bases; bases outside gene matches: 5.

With respect to this clone: One end of the junction fails to match germline, which may point to a read error. The rearrangement uses TRBV11-2 and TRBJ2-1, with 7 nucleotides matching TRBD2. Germline CDR1 reads SGHAT; CDR2 reads FQNNGV. CDR3 length: 13 amino acids. This CDR3 reads CASSFGHSGGPIF. CDR3 DNA: TGTGCCAGCAGCTTTGGACACTCGGGAGGACCTATCTTC.

V is TRBV18 and J is TRBJ1-5; D unclear. The CDR3 runs 15 residues. V shed 6 bases and J shed 6 bases, with 18 bases lying between them. The germline CDR1 and CDR2 sequences are KGHSH and LQKENI. The chain's CDR3 is CASSPTAGVGQPQHF. The CDR3 coding sequence is TGTGCCAGCTCGCCCACCGCGGGAGTAGGTCAGCCCCAGCATTTT.

The CDR3 loop reads CASSLLNTGELFF. The CDR3 bases are TGTGCCAGCAGTCTTCTGAACACCGGGGAGCTGTTTTTT. This chain joins TRBV2 and TRBJ2-2; D is ambiguous. CDR1 is SNHLY and CDR2 is FYNNEI in the germline V gene. The CDR3 is made up of 13 amino acids. With 5 bases removed from V and 1 base from J, the gap between germline ends came to 5 bases.

The rearrangement links TRBV14 to TRBJ2-5; 11 bases align to TRBD2. The V and J ends lost 5 bases and 5 bases, in that order; junction bases with no gene match: 4. CDR1 and CDR2 (germline): SGHDN, FVKESK. The CDR3 loop spans 14 amino acids. CDR3 loop: CASSSTSGAETQYF. The CDR3 DNA is TGTGCCAGCAGCTCGACTAGCGGGGCCGAGACCCAGTACTTC. Drawing the rest from reference TRBV14 and TRBJ2-5, the complete variable domain is EAGVTQFPSHSVIEKGQTVTLRCDPISGHDNLYWYRRVMGKEIKFLLHFVKESKQDESGMPNNRFLAERTGGTYSTLKVQPAELEDSGVYFCASSSTSGAETQYFGPGTRLLVL.

The rearrangement joins TRBV5-1 to TRBJ1-1, with 7 nucleotides matching TRBD1. Germline CDR1 reads SGHRS; CDR2 reads YFSETQ. There are 14 residues in the CDR3. V lost 4 bases and J lost 0; bases outside the gene matches: 3. The CDR3 region has the DNA TGCGCCAGCAGCAAGGGACAGCTGAACACTGAAGCTTTCTTT. This sequence encodes CASSKGQLNTEAFF.

The chain is built from TRBV7-9 and TRBJ2-5; no reliable D call. The germline CDR1 and CDR2 sequences are SEHNR and FQNEAQ (reference sequence). V was trimmed by 5 bases and J by 7 bases, leaving 11 bases between them. This CDR3 has 12 residues. CDR3 in amino acids: CASSKESRTQYF. CDR3 sequence (DNA): TGTGCCAGCAGCAAGGAGAGTAGGACCCAGTACTTC.

The gene calls are TRBV4-2 and TRBJ1-4, with 10 nucleotides matching TRBD1. This CDR3 is built from 16 residues. The ends lost 0 bases at V and 7 bases at J; junction bases unmatched: 5. Germline V gene lookup returns CDR1 LGHNA and CDR2 YNFKEQ. The chain's CDR3 is CASSQDTTGGVEKLFF. CDR3 coding DNA: TGTGCCAGCAGCCAAGATACGACAGGGGGCGTTGAAAAACTGTTTTTT.

The rearrangement links TRBV5-8 to TRBJ1-2; tentatively, D is TRBD1 (6 bases). Germline values: CDR1 SGHTS, CDR2 YDEGEE. CDR3 length: 18 residues. Trimming cost V 1 base and J 8 bases, with 27 bases left between them. CDR3 loop: CASSLLIYRVAPPPGYTF. The CDR3 coding sequence is TGTGCCAGCAGCTTGTTGATTTACAGGGTGGCCCCCCCGCCCGGCTACACCTTC.

The V and J genes are TRBV19 and TRBJ1-5, with TRBD1 as a possible D gene (6 bases). Trimming cost V 2 bases and J 0 bases, with 11 bases left between them. CDR1 is LNHDA and CDR2 is SQIVND in the germline V gene (reference sequence). The CDR3 consists of 16 residues. CDR3 in amino acids: CASSILQGPSNQPQHF. As DNA, the CDR3 is TGTGCCAGTAGTATACTACAGGGTCCTAGCAATCAGCCCCAGCATTTT.

The chain joins TRBV5-1 to TRBJ1-2; no definite D call. Germline values: CDR1 SGHRS, CDR2 YFSETQ. The CDR3 has 15 amino acids. Trimming took off 4 bases at V and 4 bases at J, with 17 bases between the two ends. In DNA, the CDR3 is TGCGCCAGCAGCCCCACCCCCAGTGTAGCCTATGGCTACACCTTC. Protein: CASSPTPSVAYGYTF.

CDR3 sequence: CASSQVEYNEQFF. The CDR3, as DNA: TGTGCCAGCAGCCAAGTCGAGTACAATGAGCAGTTCTTC. This rearrangement joins TRBV3-1 (or the pseudogene TRBV3-2) to TRBJ2-1, with unresolved D. The CDR3 extends over 13 amino acids. Trimming stripped 1 base from V and 4 bases from J, with 5 bases between. Germline CDR1 is LGHDT and CDR2 is YNNKEL (reference sequence).

The chain links TRBV9 to TRBJ2-7; possible D gene TRBD2, 8 bases. The CDR3 runs to 15 residues. Looked up from germline, CDR1 is SGDLS and CDR2 is YYNGEE. V was shortened by 4 bases and J by 2 bases, with 16 bases between the two germline ends. The CDR3 nucleotides are TGTGCCAGCAGCTACGGGAGGGGGCCTCCCTACGAGCAGTACTTC. Translating it yields CASSYGRGPPYEQYF.

The chain uses TRBV14 and TRBJ2-5; 8 nucleotides align to TRBD2. J was trimmed by 7 bases and V by 4 bases; bases with no gene match: 8. Germline assignment: CDR1 SGHDN and CDR2 FVKESK. The CDR3 extends over 14 amino acids. The CDR3 coding sequence is TGTGCCAGCAGCCCCAGCGGGGGAGGAGGGACCCAGTACTTC. This translates into CASSPSGGGGTQYF.